The source of this T cell receptor (beta chain) is a study of identical twins' blood T cells. Between the trimmed V and J ends, which lost 1 base and 2 bases, there was a span of 9 bases. Germline V gives CDR1 SGHAT, CDR2 FQNNGV. This CDR3 contains 14 residues. This clonotype was seen only a few times. MiXCR, applied by TCRdb to the 5' RACE reads, yields one record per CDR3 protein. The sample includes fewer than 450,000 distinct CDR3 sequences, about 28% seen only once; the top ten take about 6.1%. This rearrangement joins TRBV11-2 to TRBJ2-7, with D perhaps matching TRBD1 (5 bases). Source material: PBMCs. The receptor's source is a woman aged 18 to 50 in good health. CDR3 loop: CASSLVQGTYEQYF. CDR3 sequence (DNA): TGTGCCAGCAGCTTAGTGCAGGGAACCTACGAGCAGTACTTC.